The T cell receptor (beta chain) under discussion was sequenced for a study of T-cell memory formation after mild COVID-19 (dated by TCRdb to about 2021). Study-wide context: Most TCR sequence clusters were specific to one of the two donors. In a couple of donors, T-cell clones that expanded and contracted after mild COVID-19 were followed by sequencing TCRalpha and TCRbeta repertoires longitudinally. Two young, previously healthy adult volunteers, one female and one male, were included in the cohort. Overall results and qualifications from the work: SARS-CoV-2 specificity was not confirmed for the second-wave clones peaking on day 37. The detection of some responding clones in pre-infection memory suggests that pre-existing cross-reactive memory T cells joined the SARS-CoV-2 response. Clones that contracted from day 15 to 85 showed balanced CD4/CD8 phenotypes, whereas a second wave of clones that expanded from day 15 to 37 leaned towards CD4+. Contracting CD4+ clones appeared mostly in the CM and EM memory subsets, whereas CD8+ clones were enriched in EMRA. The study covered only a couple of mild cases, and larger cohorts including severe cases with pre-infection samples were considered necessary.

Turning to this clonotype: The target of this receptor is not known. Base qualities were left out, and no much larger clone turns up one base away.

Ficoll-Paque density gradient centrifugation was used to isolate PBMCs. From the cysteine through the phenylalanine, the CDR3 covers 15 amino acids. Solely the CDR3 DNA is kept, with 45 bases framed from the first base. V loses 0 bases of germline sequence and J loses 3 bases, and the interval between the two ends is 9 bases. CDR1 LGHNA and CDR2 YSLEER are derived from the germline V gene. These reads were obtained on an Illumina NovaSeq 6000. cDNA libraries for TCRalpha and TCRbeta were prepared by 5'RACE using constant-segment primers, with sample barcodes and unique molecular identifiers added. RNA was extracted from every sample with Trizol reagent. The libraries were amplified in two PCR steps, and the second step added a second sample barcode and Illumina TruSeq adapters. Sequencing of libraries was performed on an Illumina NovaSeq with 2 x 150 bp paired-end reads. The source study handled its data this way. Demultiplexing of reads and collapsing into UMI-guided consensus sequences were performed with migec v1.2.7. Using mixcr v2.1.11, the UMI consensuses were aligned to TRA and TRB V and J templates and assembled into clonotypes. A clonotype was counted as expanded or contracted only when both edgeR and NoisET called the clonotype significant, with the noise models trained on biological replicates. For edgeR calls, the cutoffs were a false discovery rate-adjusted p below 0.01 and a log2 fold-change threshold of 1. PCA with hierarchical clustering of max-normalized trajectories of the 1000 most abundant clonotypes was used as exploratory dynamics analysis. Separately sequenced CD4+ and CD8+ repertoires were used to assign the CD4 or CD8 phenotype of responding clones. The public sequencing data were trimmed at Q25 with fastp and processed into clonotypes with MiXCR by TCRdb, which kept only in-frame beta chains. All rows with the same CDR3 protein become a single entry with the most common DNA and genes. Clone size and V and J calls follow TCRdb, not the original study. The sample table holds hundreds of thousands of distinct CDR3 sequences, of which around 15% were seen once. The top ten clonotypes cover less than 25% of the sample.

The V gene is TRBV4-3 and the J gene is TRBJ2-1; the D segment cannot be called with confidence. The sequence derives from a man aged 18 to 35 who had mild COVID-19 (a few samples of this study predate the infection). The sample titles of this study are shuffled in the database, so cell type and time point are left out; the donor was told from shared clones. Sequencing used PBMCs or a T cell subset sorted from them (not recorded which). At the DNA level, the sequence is TGCGCCAGCAGCCAAGATTGGATAGACTACAATGAGCAGTTCTTC. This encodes CASSQDWIDYNEQFF.